The clone carrying this T cell receptor (beta chain) appeared many times. Its antigen is still unknown. Clinicians diagnosed patients from clinical symptoms, serum thyroxine and TRAb, thyroid ultrasound and orbital computed tomography. TCR beta CDR3 sequences were amplified from RNA transcripts. The HTBI set primed first-round TCR CDR3 RT-PCR. TCRdb passed the multiplex PCR reads through MiXCR, listing each CDR3 protein once. The sample includes 400,000 or so distinct CDR3 sequences, roughly 14% of them seen just once. The sample is drawn from a study of T cells in Graves' hyperthyroidism and ophthalmopathy. Study as a whole: Peripheral blood was collected at initial diagnosis, before any treatment. Findings of the study overall: Most clonotypes that expanded in the thyroid above 0.001 also showed up in blood.

The CDR3 is 13 residues long. Germline assignment: CDR1 SGHVS and CDR2 FNYEAQ. With 5 bases removed from V and 1 base from J, the gap between germline ends came to 8 bases. The clonotype comes from a woman aged 25-40 years with Graves' ophthalmopathy. This rearrangement joins TRBV7-6 to TRBJ2-5; D gene unclear. Sequenced input: blood. The CDR3 nucleotides are TGTGCCAGCAGCCGTCTCTCCCAAGAGACCCAGTACTTC. Translating gives CASSRLSQETQYF.